Shown below are 28 T cell receptor beta chains from a single sample sequenced in a study of blood T cell repertoires in COVID-19. Using immunoSEQ multiplex PCR, the repertoire was profiled, and TCRdb retains in-frame clones only, with some absent. The table records under 250,000 clones, 82% of them present only once. The sequenced sample was PBMCs or T cells enriched from blood (not recorded which). Receptors were obtained from a woman aged 55 to 70 who had recovered from COVID-19.

The rearrangement uses TRBV14 and TRBJ1-3, with 10 bases identical to TRBD1. V shed 4 bases and J 0 bases; nucleotides not matched to a gene: 0. The CDR3 totals 15 residues. The germline V gene encodes CDR1 SGHDN and CDR2 FVKESK. CDR3 nucleotide sequence: TGTGCCAGCAGCCGGGACAGGGGCTCTGGAAACACCATATATTTT. This translates into CASSRDRGSGNTIYF.

This clone was seen a single time. V is TRBV2 and J is TRBJ1-6, with D unclear. Trimming removed 6 bases at V and 7 bases at J, with 19 bases between. The CDR3 length is 16 residues. Germline CDR1 is SNHLY and CDR2 is FYNNEI. CDR3 amino acids: CASRPDGGLGNSPLHF. CDR3 coding DNA: TGTGCCAGCAGACCCGATGGCGGGTTGGGCAATTCACCCCTCCACTTT.

The chain joins TRBV4-2 to TRBJ2-1; 8 nucleotides align to TRBD2. The CDR3 is 15 amino acids. From germline, CDR1 is LGHNA and CDR2 YNFKEQ. V lost 0 bases and J lost 8; bases outside the gene matches: 6. The DNA for the CDR3 is TGTGCCAGCAGCCAAGATCGGGGGGGATCGCATGAGCAGTTCTTC. Protein product: CASSQDRGGSHEQFF.

This clone was seen at least ten times. The rearrangement joins TRBV7-2 to TRBJ1-5; a weak D match, TRBD1 (6 bases). Germline-derived CDR1 and CDR2 are SGHTA and FQGNSA. This CDR3 spans 14 amino acids. V lost 5 bases to trimming and J lost 7 bases, with 15 bases between them. CDR3 amino acids: CASSPDRQGQPQHF. In DNA, the CDR3 is TGTGCCAGCAGCCCTGACCGCCAGGGGCAGCCCCAGCATTTT.

The chain has TRBV4-3 and TRBJ2-5; D may be TRBD2 (5 bases). The V end was cut by 3 bases, the J end by 5 bases, with 19 bases between. The CDR3 is made up of 16 amino acids. CDR1 and CDR2 (germline): LGHNA, YSLEER. The CDR3 DNA is TGCGCCAGCAGCCATGTCCTACTGAGGGCGGGCGAGACCCAGTACTTC. Translating it yields CASSHVLLRAGETQYF.

This sequence joins TRBV4-1 and TRBJ1-2; D ambiguous. Germline V gives CDR1 MGHRA, CDR2 YSYEKL. This CDR3 contains 15 residues. V was clipped by 0 bases and J by 4 bases, with 12 bases between them. This CDR3 reads CASSQEPQRSYGYTF. As DNA, the CDR3 is TGCGCCAGCAGCCAAGAACCTCAGCGTTCCTATGGCTACACCTTC.

The chain employs TRBV4-2 and TRBJ2-7; 10 nucleotides align to TRBD2. Germline V gives CDR1 LGHNA, CDR2 YNFKEQ. The CDR3 length is 15 residues. V trimming: 0 bases; J trimming: 4 bases; junction bases outside the gene matches: 3. This chain's CDR3 is CASSQDPAGGYEQYF. The CDR3 nucleotides are TGTGCCAGCAGCCAAGATCCAGCGGGAGGGTACGAGCAGTACTTC.

The V call is TRBV4-2, the J call TRBJ2-7; TRBD2 matches at 11 bases. Trimming cost V 2 bases and J 12 bases; bases outside gene matches: 9. This CDR3 spans 14 amino acids. The V gene's germline CDR1 is LGHNA and CDR2 YNFKEQ. The CDR3 protein is CASSQTSGGSVAYF. The CDR3, as DNA: TGTGCCAGCAGCCAAACTAGCGGGGGAAGCGTGGCGTACTTC.

A single count supports this clone. The rearrangement joins TRBV5-6 to TRBJ2-1; D ambiguous. This CDR3 spans 13 amino acids. From germline, CDR1 is SGHDT and CDR2 YYEEEE. V gave up 0 bases and J gave up 4 bases, with 5 bases separating them. CDR3 region: CASSLGQYNEQFF. The CDR3, as DNA: TGTGCCAGCAGCTTGGGGCAGTACAATGAGCAGTTCTTC.

The chain uses TRBV6-1 and TRBJ1-2; D call uncertain. The V gene's germline CDR1 is MNHNS and CDR2 SASEGT. Trimming stripped 2 bases from V and 7 bases from J, with 11 bases between. This CDR3 is 13 amino acids long. CDR3 nucleotides: TGTGCCAGCAGTGAAAGAGAGGTGGCTGGCTACACCTTC. It translates to CASSEREVAGYTF.

V is TRBV19 and J is TRBJ2-1; D is possibly TRBD2 (6 bases). The CDR3 is made up of 15 amino acids. V lost 4 bases to trimming and J lost 0 bases, with 10 bases between them. CDR1 is LNHDA and CDR2 is SQIVND in the germline V gene (reference sequence). The chain's CDR3 is CASSREVFSYNEQFF. CDR3 nucleotide sequence: TGTGCCAGTAGTAGGGAGGTATTCTCCTACAATGAGCAGTTCTTC.

The V call is TRBV6-6, the J call TRBJ2-7, with 8 bases fitting TRBD1. This CDR3 has 14 residues. The V gene's germline CDR1 is MNHNY and CDR2 SVGAGI (reference sequence). V trimming: 9 bases; J trimming: 0 bases; junction bases outside the gene matches: 7. The CDR3 reads CASVRTGSSYEQYF. In DNA form, the CDR3 reads TGTGCCAGTGTTAGGACAGGGAGCTCCTACGAGCAGTACTTC.

As to this clone: At one end the junction does not follow the germline gene, possibly because of a read error. This same CDR3 is encoded by further DNA sequences in the sample. The chain recombines TRBV7-2 with TRBJ1-1; possible D gene TRBD1, 5 bases. The CDR3 loop spans 14 amino acids. Per the germline V gene, CDR1 is SGHTA and CDR2 is FQGNSA. The CDR3 region is CASSPRRGITEAFF. CDR3 DNA sequence: TGTGCTAGCAGCCCGAGACGGGGGATCACTGAAGCTTTCTTT. Full variable domain (missing parts from reference TRBV7-2 and TRBJ1-1): GAGVSQSPSNKVTEKGKDVELRCDPISGHTALYWYRQSLGQGLEFLIYFQGNSAPDKSGLPSDRFSAERTGGSVSTLTIQRTQQEDSAVYLCASSPRRGITEAFFGQGTRLTVV.

The chain combines TRBV7-8 with TRBJ2-5, with TRBD1 identical over 7 bases. The V and J ends lost 3 bases and 7 bases, in that order; junction bases with no gene match: 8. The CDR3 sequence is 14 residues long. The germline V gene encodes CDR1 SGHVS and CDR2 FQNEAQ. The CDR3 coding sequence is TGTGCCAGCAGCTTCCGAGGGGGACAGACGACCCAGTACTTC. Translated: CASSFRGGQTTQYF.

The chain is built from TRBV5-1 and TRBJ2-7, with D possibly being TRBD2 (7 bases). Looked up from germline, CDR1 is SGHRS and CDR2 is YFSETQ. Trimming stripped 1 base from V and 5 bases from J, with 16 bases between. The CDR3 length is 15 residues. CDR3 residues: CASSLSGRGGDEQYF. The CDR3 bases are TGCGCCAGCAGCTTGAGCGGCAGGGGAGGGGACGAGCAGTACTTC.

This rearrangement joins TRBV7-7 to TRBJ2-1; TRBD2 agrees at 14 bases. The CDR3 has 15 residues. Trimming took 5 bases from V and 6 from J; bases not matched to a gene: 3. Germline V gene data show CDR1 as SSHAT and CDR2 as FNYEAQ (reference sequence). The chain's CDR3 is CASSVGLAGGNEQFF. The DNA of the CDR3 is TGTGCCAGCAGCGTAGGACTAGCGGGAGGCAATGAGCAGTTCTTC.

The V call is TRBV6-5, the J call TRBJ1-2, with 7 bases lining up with TRBD1. From germline, CDR1 is MNHEY and CDR2 SVGAGI. The CDR3 spans 13 residues. V trimming: 7 bases; J trimming: 5 bases; junction bases outside the gene matches: 7. The chain's CDR3 is CASTLGTAYGYTF. CDR3 nucleotide sequence: TGTGCCAGCACCCTAGGGACAGCTTATGGCTACACCTTC.

The chain is built from TRBV5-4 and TRBJ1-6; perhaps TRBD1 as D (6 bases). Germline assignment: CDR1 SGHNT and CDR2 YYREEE (reference sequence). With 0 bases removed from V and 0 bases from J, the gap between germline ends came to 19 bases. The CDR3 consists of 20 residues. The CDR3: CASSLGWPRGGSSYNSPLHF. The CDR3 DNA follows: TGTGCCAGCAGCTTGGGGTGGCCGAGGGGGGGCAGCTCCTATAATTCACCCCTCCACTTT.

The V call is TRBV29-1, the J call TRBJ2-4; 14 positions agree with TRBD2. V was pared by 6 bases and J by 0 bases, with 13 bases of the junction left unmatched. This CDR3 comprises 19 residues. Germline V gives CDR1 SQVTM, CDR2 ANQGSEA. Here the CDR3 reads CSVAGLAGGRALAKNIQYF. For the CDR3, the DNA is TGCAGCGTCGCCGGACTAGCGGGGGGCAGAGCCTTAGCCAAAAACATTCAGTACTTC.

The CDR3 protein is CAVNRVPDYEQYF. The CDR3 region has the DNA TGTGCCGTAAACAGGGTCCCGGACTACGAGCAGTACTTC. The chain carries TRBV5-8 and TRBJ2-7, with a possible D match to TRBD1 (6 bases). V was pared by 10 bases and J by 3 bases, with 17 bases between. CDR3 size: 13 residues. Per the germline V gene, CDR1 is SGHTS and CDR2 is YDEGEE.

The genes are TRBV4-1 and TRBJ1-1; weak D call: TRBD1 (5 bases). CDR1 is MGHRA and CDR2 is YSYEKL in the germline V gene. The CDR3 is 16 amino acids. V was pared by 0 bases and J by 0 bases, with 11 bases between. As DNA, the CDR3 is TGCGCCAGCAGCCAAGATGGGGCCAGAATGAACACTGAAGCTTTCTTT. It is translated as CASSQDGARMNTEAFF.

V gene TRBV4-3 combines with J gene TRBJ1-2; 7 positions agree with TRBD1. Germline assignment: CDR1 LGHNA and CDR2 YSLEER. V shed 3 bases and J 4 bases; nucleotides not matched to a gene: 11. This CDR3 has 16 residues. The CDR3 spells CASSQDRQGGVYGYTF. The CDR3 DNA reads as TGCGCCAGCAGCCAGGATAGACAGGGTGGGGTCTATGGCTACACCTTC.

The chain recombines TRBV3-1 (or the pseudogene TRBV3-2) with TRBJ1-2; 7 nucleotides line up with TRBD1. From germline, CDR1 is LGHDT and CDR2 YNNKEL (reference sequence). After removal of 0 bases from V and 6 bases from J, the junction contained 10 bases not matched to a gene. The length of the CDR3 is 16 residues. CDR3 nucleotide sequence: TGTGCCAGCAGCCAAGATCAACTCAGGGGGAAGGATGGCTACACCTTC. As protein: CASSQDQLRGKDGYTF.

The chain couples TRBV11-2 to TRBJ1-1, with unresolved D. This CDR3 region has 11 residues. The V gene lost 2 bases and the J gene lost 7 bases, with 5 bases spanning the gap. CDR1 is SGHAT, CDR2 FQNNGV, per germline. The CDR3 region has the DNA TGTGCCAGCAGCTTATACAGTGAAGCTTTCTTT. Protein product: CASSLYSEAFF.

J is TRBJ2-2 and V is TRBV2; D is possibly TRBD2 (5 bases). Germline loops: CDR1 SNHLY, CDR2 FYNNEI. The length of the CDR3 is 13 residues. V was clipped by 3 bases and J by 5 bases, with 7 bases between them. As DNA, the CDR3 is TGTGCCAGCAGTGAGGGCGGGACCGGGGAGCTGTTTTTT. Translation: CASSEGGTGELFF.

CDR3 loop: CASSHDRTGKAETQYF. CDR3 nucleotide sequence: TGTGCCAGCAGCCACGATCGGACAGGGAAGGCAGAGACCCAGTACTTC. The chain couples TRBV3-1 (or the pseudogene TRBV3-2) to TRBJ2-5, with 8 bases matching TRBD1. After removal of 3 bases from V and 4 bases from J, the junction contained 10 bases not matched to a gene. The germline CDR1 and CDR2 sequences are LGHDT and YNNKEL (reference sequence). The CDR3 loop spans 16 amino acids.

This chain links TRBV5-4 with TRBJ1-2, with D tentatively TRBD1 (6 bases). CDR1 and CDR2 from the germline V gene are SGHNT and YYREEE (reference sequence). V dropped 0 bases and J dropped 5 bases, with 8 bases sitting between them. The CDR3 totals 13 residues. The CDR3: CASSLETGYGYTF. The CDR3 DNA reads TGTGCCAGCAGCTTGGAGACAGGTTATGGCTACACCTTC.

The gene calls are TRBV2 and TRBJ1-1; 12 bases fit TRBD1. CDR1 is SNHLY and CDR2 is FYNNEI in the germline V gene. V lost 8 bases and J lost 1; bases outside the gene matches: 8. The CDR3 runs 16 residues. The CDR3 sequence: CASQRDRGLANTEAFF. The CDR3 nucleotides read TGTGCCAGCCAACGGGACAGGGGGCTGGCGAACACTGAAGCTTTCTTT.